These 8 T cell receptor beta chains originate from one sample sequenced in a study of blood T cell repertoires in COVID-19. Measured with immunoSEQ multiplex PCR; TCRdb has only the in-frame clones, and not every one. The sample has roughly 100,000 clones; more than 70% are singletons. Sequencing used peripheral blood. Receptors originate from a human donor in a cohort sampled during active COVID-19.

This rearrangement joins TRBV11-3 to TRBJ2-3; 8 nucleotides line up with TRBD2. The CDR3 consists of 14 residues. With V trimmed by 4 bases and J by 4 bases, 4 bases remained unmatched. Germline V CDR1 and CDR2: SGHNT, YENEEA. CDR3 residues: CASSSGRAADTQYF. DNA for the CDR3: TGTGCCAGCAGCTCCGGGAGGGCCGCAGATACGCAGTATTTT.

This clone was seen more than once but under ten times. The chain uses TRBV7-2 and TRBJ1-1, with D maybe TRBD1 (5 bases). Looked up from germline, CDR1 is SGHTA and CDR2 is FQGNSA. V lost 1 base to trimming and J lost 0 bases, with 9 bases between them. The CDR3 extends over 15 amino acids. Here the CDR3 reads CASSLDGALNTEAFF. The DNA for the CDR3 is TGTGCCAGCAGCTTAGATGGGGCCCTGAACACTGAAGCTTTCTTT.

The DNA for the CDR3 is TGTGCCAGTAAAATGGGCCTTGGGAGCTCCTACGAGCAGTACTTC. It translates to CASKMGLGSSYEQYF. This chain uses TRBV19 with TRBJ2-7, with a possible D match to TRBD2 (5 bases). This CDR3 has 15 residues. Germline lookup yields CDR1 LNHDA and CDR2 SQIVND (reference sequence). V was cut by 7 bases and J by 0 bases, with 16 bases left in between.

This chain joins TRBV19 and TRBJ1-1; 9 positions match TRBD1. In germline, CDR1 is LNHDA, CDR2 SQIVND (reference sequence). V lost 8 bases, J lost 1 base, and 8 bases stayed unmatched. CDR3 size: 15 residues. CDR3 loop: CASYGTGQPNTEAFF. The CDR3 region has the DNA TGTGCCAGTTACGGGACAGGGCAACCGAACACTGAAGCTTTCTTT.

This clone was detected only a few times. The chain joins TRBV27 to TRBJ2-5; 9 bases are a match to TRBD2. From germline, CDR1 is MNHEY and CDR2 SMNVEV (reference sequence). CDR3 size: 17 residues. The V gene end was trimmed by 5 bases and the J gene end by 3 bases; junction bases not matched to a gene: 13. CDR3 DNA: TGTGCCAGCAGTCTAGCCTATGTGGCTAGCGGGAAAGAGACCCAGTACTTC. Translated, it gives CASSLAYVASGKETQYF.

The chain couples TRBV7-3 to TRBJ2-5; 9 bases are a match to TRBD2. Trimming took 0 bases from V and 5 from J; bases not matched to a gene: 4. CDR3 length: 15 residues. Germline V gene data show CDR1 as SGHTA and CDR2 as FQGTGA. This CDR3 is CASSLTNSGSETQYF. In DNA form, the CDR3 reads TGTGCCAGCAGCTTAACGAATAGCGGGAGTGAGACCCAGTACTTC.

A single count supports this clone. CDR3 sequence: CASSLAPGTSNEQFF. In DNA, the CDR3 is TGTGCCAGCAGCTTAGCCCCCGGGACTAGCAATGAGCAGTTCTTC. The rearrangement links TRBV7-2 to TRBJ2-1, with 8 bases aligning to TRBD2. The CDR3 contains 15 residues. CDR1 and CDR2 (germline): SGHTA, FQGNSA. Germline trimming cut 0 bases from V and 6 bases from J; bases unmatched to any gene: 4.

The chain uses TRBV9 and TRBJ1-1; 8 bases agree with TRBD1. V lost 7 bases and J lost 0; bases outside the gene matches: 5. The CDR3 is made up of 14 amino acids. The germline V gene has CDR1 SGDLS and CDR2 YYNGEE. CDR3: CASARQGLNTEAFF. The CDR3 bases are TGTGCCAGCGCACGACAGGGGTTGAACACTGAAGCTTTCTTT.